The rows below give T cell receptor beta chains drawn from one sample of a study of T cell responses to AZD1222 COVID-19 vaccine. Clones were sequenced by immunoSEQ multiplex PCR, and TCRdb holds only the in-frame ones, with some missing. This table holds around 84,000 clones, just over 90% found once. The material was peripheral blood, obtained on day 0 of MenACWY control vaccination. Source of these receptors: an adult in good health. Both conserved end residues are part of each CDR3. Fields, in order: clone size, J gene, V gene, CDR3 length, D gene, CDR3 protein, CDR3 DNA. The D gene is left open where the match is weak. Not all rows give a size; the values are once, few, many and, for expanded clones, a class.

.	TRBJ1-4	TRBV14	15	.	CASSSNVGFNEKLFF	TGTGCCAGCAGCAGTAACGTCGGCTTTAATGAAAAACTGTTTTTT
.	TRBJ2-7	TRBV6-5	14	TRBD1	CASSSGQGTYEQYF	TGTGCCAGCAGCTCTGGACAGGGGACCTACGAGCAGTACTTC
.	TRBJ2-1	TRBV7-2	16	TRBD2	CASSLMASGGGNEQFF	TGTGCCAGCAGCTTAATGGCTAGCGGGGGAGGGAATGAGCAGTTCTTC
.	TRBJ2-3	TRBV11-3	16	TRBD2	CASSPGAGRPTDTQYF	TGTGCCAGCAGCCCAGGAGCGGGGAGACCTACAGATACGCAGTATTTT
.	TRBJ2-7	TRBV5-4	17	TRBD2	CASSPPGLAGGSHEQYF	TGTGCCAGCAGTCCTCCGGGACTAGCGGGGGGCTCTCACGAGCAGTACTTC
.	TRBJ1-4	TRBV18	13	.	CASSPGAGEKLFF	TGTGCCAGCTCACCGGGAGCCGGGGAAAAACTGTTTTTT
.	TRBJ2-5	TRBV11-2	12	.	CASSSNWATQYF	TGTGCCAGCAGCTCCAATTGGGCGACCCAGTACTTC
.	TRBJ1-5	TRBV2	13	.	CASSFGANQPQHF	TGTGCCAGCAGTTTCGGGGCCAATCAGCCCCAGCATTTT
.	TRBJ1-6	TRBV3-1/TRBV3-2	14	.	CASSHRLLNSPLHF	TGTGCCAGCAGCCACCGGCTGCTTAATTCACCCCTCCACTTT
.	TRBJ2-5	TRBV29-1	18	TRBD2	CSVPPPRTSGGGQETQYF	TGCAGCGTTCCGCCACCCCGAACTAGCGGGGGGGGACAAGAGACCCAGTACTTC
.	TRBJ2-5	TRBV30	15	TRBD1	CAWSVPGQGSETQYF	TGTGCCTGGAGTGTCCCGGGACAGGGTTCAGAGACCCAGTACTTC
.	TRBJ2-2	TRBV7-2	16	.	CASSAGHTPLTGELFF	TGTGCCAGCAGCGCCGGCCACACACCACTCACCGGGGAGCTGTTTTTT
.	TRBJ2-2	TRBV6-5	13	.	CASSKLNTGELFF	TGTGCCAGCAGTAAACTCAACACCGGGGAGCTGTTTTTT
few	TRBJ1-6	TRBV9	14	.	CASSVDSYNSPLHF	TGTGCCAGCAGCGTAGACAGCTATAATTCACCCCTCCACTTT
.	TRBJ2-7	TRBV12-3/TRBV12-4	13	TRBD1	CASSLDRVNEQYF	TGTGCCAGCAGTTTGGACAGGGTTAACGAGCAGTACTTC
.	TRBJ2-7	TRBV2	13	.	CASSENGPYEQYF	TGTGCCAGCAGTGAAAACGGGCCCTACGAGCAGTACTTC
.	TRBJ2-3	TRBV9	12	.	CASSGSTDTQYF	TGTGCCAGCAGCGGTAGCACAGATACGCAGTATTTT
.	TRBJ2-7	TRBV7-9	12	.	CASSRGPYEQYF	TGTGCCAGCAGCCGGGGGCCCTACGAGCAGTACTTC
.	TRBJ1-2	TRBV4-3	13	.	CASSQWGSYGYTF	TGCGCCAGCAGCCAGTGGGGGTCCTATGGCTACACCTTC
.	TRBJ2-1	TRBV19	14	.	CASTRDSVHNEQFF	TGTGCCAGTACCCGGGACTCCGTCCACAATGAGCAGTTCTTC
.	TRBJ2-7	TRBV5-4	15	.	CASSLGRTRSYEQYF	TGTGCCAGCAGCTTGGGGCGGACACGGTCCTACGAGCAGTACTTC
once	TRBJ1-2	TRBV6-1	14	TRBD1	CASSEAGQGYGYTF	TGTGCCAGCAGTGAAGCGGGACAGGGCTATGGCTACACCTTC
.	TRBJ2-2	TRBV6-4	14	TRBD1	CASSTLTGTGELFF	TGTGCCAGCAGCACCCTGACAGGGACCGGGGAGCTGTTTTTT
.	TRBJ1-1	TRBV29-1	11	.	CSVDRNTEAFF	TGCAGCGTTGACAGGAACACTGAAGCTTTCTTT
.	TRBJ2-5	TRBV24-1	14	TRBD2	CATSDRGLAETQYF	TGTGCCACCAGTGATCGTGGACTAGCTGAGACCCAGTACTTC
.	TRBJ2-2	TRBV3-1/TRBV3-2	18	TRBD2	CASSHPGLAGANTGELFF	TGTGCCAGCAGCCACCCGGGACTAGCGGGGGCGAACACCGGGGAGCTGTTTTTT
.	TRBJ2-7	TRBV10-3	15	TRBD1	CAIRADRGPPYEQYF	TGTGCCATCAGGGCCGACAGGGGTCCTCCCTACGAGCAGTACTTC
.	TRBJ1-3	TRBV11-2	14	.	CASSPGQAGNTIYF	TGTGCCAGCAGCCCAGGTCAGGCCGGAAACACCATATATTTT
.	TRBJ2-3	TRBV3-1/TRBV3-2	15	.	CASSQQGIETDTQYF	TGTGCCAGCAGCCAACAGGGAATCGAAACAGATACGCAGTATTTT
.	TRBJ2-2	TRBV4-3	14	.	CASSQVRNTGELFF	TGCGCCAGCAGCCAAGTTAGGAACACCGGGGAGCTGTTTTTT
.	TRBJ2-3	TRBV19	19	TRBD2	CASSIDLAGTNPSTDTQYF	TGTGCCAGTAGTATAGATCTAGCGGGTACAAATCCTAGCACAGATACGCAGTATTTT
.	TRBJ2-5	TRBV7-2	14	.	CASSLTGSRETQYF	TGTGCCAGCAGCTTAACAGGGTCCCGAGAGACCCAGTACTTC
few	TRBJ2-7	TRBV7-2	14	.	CASSFSVDTYEQYF	TGTGCCAGCAGCTTCAGTGTGGACACCTACGAGCAGTACTTC
.	TRBJ2-5	TRBV3-1/TRBV3-2	12	.	CASIGYQETQYF	TGTGCCAGCATAGGATACCAAGAGACCCAGTACTTC
once	TRBJ2-1	TRBV14	17	TRBD2	CASSSLAGVGSYNEQFF	TGTGCCAGCAGCTCTTTAGCGGGAGTGGGCTCCTACAATGAGCAGTTCTTC
.	TRBJ2-7	TRBV3-1/TRBV3-2	14	.	CASSQDGPGYEQYF	TGTGCCAGCAGCCAAGATGGCCCAGGCTACGAGCAGTACTTC
.	TRBJ2-7	TRBV27	13	TRBD2	CASSYASGDEQYF	TGTGCCAGCAGTTATGCTAGCGGGGACGAGCAGTACTTC
.	TRBJ2-1	TRBV9	16	.	CASSVAGQSSYNEQFF	TGTGCCAGCAGCGTCGCGGGACAGAGCTCTTACAATGAGCAGTTCTTC
.	TRBJ1-4	TRBV7-6	16	.	CASSSATGATNEKLFF	TGTGCCAGCAGCTCCGCCACAGGAGCAACTAATGAAAAACTGTTTTTT
.	TRBJ1-1	TRBV27	15	.	CASSSFGTSNTEAFF	TGTGCCAGCAGTTCTTTCGGGACAAGTAACACTGAAGCTTTCTTT
once	TRBJ2-1	TRBV6-5	15	TRBD2	CASSKGTSGYNEQFF	TGTGCCAGCAGCAAAGGGACTAGCGGATACAATGAGCAGTTCTTC
.	TRBJ2-4	TRBV28	14	TRBD1	CASSSGQALGIQYF	TGTGCCAGCAGTTCGGGACAGGCTTTAGGCATTCAGTACTTC
.	TRBJ1-2	TRBV27	13	.	CASSLEGNYGYTF	TGTGCCAGCAGTTTAGAGGGGAACTATGGCTACACCTTC
.	TRBJ2-5	TRBV29-1	15	.	CSVNPPSGGQETQYF	TGCAGCGTTAACCCGCCCAGTGGAGGACAAGAGACCCAGTACTTC
.	TRBJ1-2	TRBV5-4	15	.	CASSLEAASNYGYTF	TGTGCCAGCAGCTTGGAGGCAGCCTCTAACTATGGCTACACCTTC
.	TRBJ1-5	TRBV19	16	.	CASSIFAGYSNQPQHF	TGTGCCAGTAGTATCTTCGCCGGTTATAGCAATCAGCCCCAGCATTTT
.	TRBJ2-3	TRBV28	13	TRBD2	CASGLAVTDTQYF	TGTGCCAGCGGACTAGCGGTCACAGATACGCAGTATTTT
.	TRBJ2-5	TRBV19	14	TRBD1	CASSIQGAEETQYF	TGTGCCAGTAGTATACAGGGGGCTGAAGAGACCCAGTACTTC
once	TRBJ1-6	TRBV7-9	15	TRBD1	CASSHGDRANSPLHF	TGTGCCAGCAGCCACGGGGACAGGGCCAATTCACCCCTCCACTTT
.	TRBJ2-5	TRBV28	15	TRBD1	CASTPGTGRRETQYF	TGTGCCAGCACACCGGGGACAGGGCGAAGGGAGACCCAGTACTTC
.	TRBJ2-6	TRBV6-6	16	.	CASTNPRNSGANVLTF	TGTGCCAGCACCAACCCCCGTAACTCTGGGGCCAACGTCCTGACTTTC
.	TRBJ2-7	TRBV3-1/TRBV3-2	13	TRBD2	CASSQGLHYEQYF	TGTGCCAGCAGCCAGGGACTACACTACGAGCAGTACTTC
.	TRBJ2-7	TRBV5-1	17	TRBD2	CASSLPTSGTNSYEQYF	TGCGCCAGCAGCTTGCCGACTTCCGGGACTAACTCCTACGAGCAGTACTTC